Each of the 15 T cell receptor beta chains below was sequenced from the same sample in a study of cytomegalovirus exposure and HLA in healthy donors. With 60 Vbeta and 13 Jbeta primers, the PCR was carried out. Data came from immunoSEQ multiplex PCR; TCRdb stores just in-frame clones and leaves some out. The table includes 90,000 to 130,000 clones, 55% to 80% detected once. Sequencing was performed on PBMCs. These receptor sequences come from a woman in her thirties in good health and CMV-seronegative.

The chain is built from TRBV5-6 and TRBJ2-5, with 15 nucleotides matching TRBD2. CDR3 length: 15 amino acids. The V and J ends lost 4 bases and 5 bases, in that order; junction bases with no gene match: 3. Per germline, CDR1 SGHDT and CDR2 YYEEEE. CDR3 amino acids: CASSRGLAGGETQYF. The CDR3 bases are TGTGCCAGCAGCAGGGGACTAGCGGGAGGTGAGACCCAGTACTTC. The full variable domain, rest sourced from reference TRBV5-6 and TRBJ2-5, is DAGVTQSPTHLIKTRGQQVTLRCSPKSGHDTVSWYQQALGQGPQFIFQYYEEEERQRGNFPDRFSGHQFPNYSSELNVNALLLGDSALYLCASSRGLAGGETQYFGPGTRLLVL.

The chain joins TRBV7-2 to TRBJ1-1, with TRBD1 matching 8 bases. This CDR3 has 14 amino acids. Germline CDR1 is SGHTA and CDR2 is FQGNSA. The trim removed 5 bases at V and 7 bases at J, leaving 9 bases unmatched. The CDR3 nucleotides are TGTGCCAGCAGCCCGCAAGCAGGGGGCGTTGAAGCTTTCTTT. Its translation: CASSPQAGGVEAFF.

This clone appeared a few times. Other DNA variants within this sample encode the same CDR3. The chain uses TRBV9 and TRBJ2-7, with TRBD2 identical over 10 bases. From germline, CDR1 is SGDLS and CDR2 YYNGEE. Trimming took 0 bases from V and 0 from J; bases not matched to a gene: 0. The CDR3 is 15 amino acids. CDR3 nucleotides: TGTGCCAGCAGCGTAGGGACTAGCGGCTCCTACGAGCAGTACTTC. Protein product: CASSVGTSGSYEQYF.

This clone was found a few times. V gene TRBV28 combines with J gene TRBJ2-7, with unresolved D. CDR1 and CDR2 from the germline V gene are MDHEN and SYDVKM. This CDR3 contains 16 residues. The V end lost 5 bases, the J end lost 1 base, and 18 bases lay between the germline ends. In DNA form, the CDR3 reads TGTGCCAGCAGTCCCGGCGAGGTGGCGGTGTCCTACGAGCAGTACTTC. Amino acid sequence: CASSPGEVAVSYEQYF.

The chain couples TRBV5-4 to TRBJ2-7, with 7 bases matching TRBD1. The CDR3 runs to 13 residues. J lost 3 bases, V lost 5 bases, and 5 bases had no gene match. Germline values: CDR1 SGHNT, CDR2 YYREEE (reference sequence). The CDR3 reads CASSSSGGYEQYF. DNA for the CDR3: TGTGCCAGCAGTAGCTCAGGGGGCTACGAGCAGTACTTC.

The chain uses TRBV9 and TRBJ2-3; 10 positions match TRBD1. Germline CDR1 SGDLS, CDR2 YYNGEE. The CDR3 spans 15 residues. The junction had 3 bases not matched to a gene; V was cut back by 1 base and J by 4 bases. The CDR3 reads CASSVRTGGSDTQYF. The CDR3 DNA sequence: TGTGCCAGCAGCGTACGGACAGGGGGGTCAGATACGCAGTATTTT.

The sample holds one count of this clone. The gene calls are TRBV5-6 and TRBJ2-3; D is ambiguous. CDR1 and CDR2 (germline): SGHDT, YYEEEE. Trimming took 2 bases from V and 6 from J, leaving 4 bases between them. The CDR3 contains 11 residues. DNA of the CDR3: TGTGCCAGCAGCTTCGGGGATACGCAGTATTTT. It is translated as CASSFGDTQYF. The full variable domain, rest sourced from reference TRBV5-6 and TRBJ2-3, is DAGVTQSPTHLIKTRGQQVTLRCSPKSGHDTVSWYQQALGQGPQFIFQYYEEEERQRGNFPDRFSGHQFPNYSSELNVNALLLGDSALYLCASSFGDTQYFGPGTRLTVL.

The chain couples TRBV7-9 to TRBJ2-3, with 11 bases fitting TRBD2. This CDR3 region has 17 residues. The germline V gene encodes CDR1 SEHNR and CDR2 FQNEAQ (reference sequence). The V segment lost 0 bases and the J segment 7 bases; nucleotides outside the gene matches: 9. CDR3 residues: CASSLAPLAGVSNTQYF. The CDR3 bases are TGTGCCAGCAGCTTAGCCCCACTAGCGGGAGTCTCGAATACGCAGTATTTT.

As DNA, the CDR3 is TGTGCCAGCAGCTGGAGCGGACTCACAGATACGCAGTATTTT. The encoded protein is CASSWSGLTDTQYF. This rearrangement joins TRBV5-6 to TRBJ2-3; D perhaps matches TRBD2 (5 bases). The CDR3 contains 14 residues. Germline-derived CDR1 and CDR2 are SGHDT and YYEEEE. V was cut by 3 bases and J by 2 bases, with 10 bases left in between.

CDR3 DNA sequence: TGTGCCAGCTCACCATATACCGAGGGCACTGAAGCTTTCTTT. The encoded protein is CASSPYTEGTEAFF. V usage is TRBV18 and J usage is TRBJ1-1; no reliable D call. Per germline, CDR1 KGHSH and CDR2 LQKENI. V was pared by 2 bases and J by 4 bases, with 11 bases between. The CDR3 contains 14 residues.

The chain links TRBV15 to TRBJ2-3; tentatively, D is TRBD1 (6 bases). Deletions cut 4 bases from V and 2 bases from J, with 13 bases between. Germline V gene lookup returns CDR1 LNHNV and CDR2 YYDKDF (reference sequence). This CDR3 is built from 15 residues. CDR3 amino acids: CATSIRTDLTDTQYF. In DNA, the CDR3 is TGTGCCACCAGCATTCGGACAGACCTCACAGATACGCAGTATTTT.

CDR3 nucleotides: TGTGCCAGCAGGGCCTGGACTAGCGGGGCCTCTGAGCAGTTCTTC. This gives the protein CASRAWTSGASEQFF. The chain combines TRBV7-6 with TRBJ2-1; 12 bases match TRBD2. V shed 6 bases, J shed 9 bases, and the junction held 9 bases outside the gene matches. The CDR3 sequence is 15 residues long. CDR1 is SGHVS and CDR2 is FNYEAQ in the germline V gene.

The V call is TRBV5-4, the J call TRBJ2-1; D is unresolved. There are 12 residues in the CDR3. With 0 bases removed from V and 5 bases from J, the gap between germline ends came to 3 bases. Germline V gives CDR1 SGHNT, CDR2 YYREEE (reference sequence). DNA for the CDR3: TGTGCCAGCAGCTTGGGTAACAATGAGCAGTTCTTC. Its protein is CASSLGNNEQFF.

The chain uses TRBV10-3 and TRBJ2-5; 11 nucleotides align to TRBD2. Germline V CDR1 and CDR2: ENHRY, SYGVKD. This CDR3 region has 13 residues. J was trimmed by 0 bases and V by 10 bases; bases with no gene match: 1. The CDR3 nucleotides read TGTGCCACGACTAGCGGGAACCAAGAGACCCAGTACTTC. Residues: CATTSGNQETQYF.

This clone was seen more than once but under ten times. The chain employs TRBV4-1 and TRBJ1-5; D possibly corresponds to TRBD1 (5 bases). The germline V and J ends were trimmed by 0 bases and 7 bases, with 16 bases remaining between them. Germline V gene lookup returns CDR1 MGHRA and CDR2 YSYEKL. The CDR3 totals 16 residues. The CDR3 protein is CASSQDYPAGSQPQHF. CDR3 coding DNA: TGCGCCAGCAGCCAAGATTACCCCGCAGGGTCCCAGCCCCAGCATTTT.